The clone carrying this T cell receptor beta chain was counted at least ten times. Its antigen is not known. The CDR3 runs 14 residues. The V gene's germline CDR1 is LGHDT and CDR2 YNNKEL (reference sequence). Trimming at V came to 4 bases and at J to 7 bases, leaving 4 bases not matched to a gene. Time point denoted: newly diagnosed GD, antithyroid drugs for less than 3 months. Following extraction of RNA from PBMCs, that RNA was used to make the TCR library. American Thyroid Association guidelines defined how Graves' disease was diagnosed. The data are from a study of regulatory T cells in long-lasting Graves disease. Study findings and constraints: Persistent disease was characterized by preferential usage of TRBV28, TRBJ1-2 and TRBJ2-5.

The TCR beta library used iRepertoire HTBI primers with Arm-PCR amplification of CDR3. MiXCR, run by TCRdb on the multiplex PCR reads, gives a single entry per CDR3 protein. Counted here are 550,000 to 700,000 distinct CDR3 sequences, roughly a sixth occurring once; the ten biggest clones make up about 12%. The same specimen was also included in a second study, on T cells in Graves' hyperthyroidism and ophthalmopathy. That work adds: The hyperthyroidism patients had all been newly diagnosed, and their disease duration was under 2 months. Their ages ranged from 18 to 65 years. A set of HTBI primers served as the primers for a first-round RT-PCR of the TCR CDR3.

Material: peripheral blood mononuclear cells (PBMCs), obtained at new diagnosis, from a patient treated with antithyroid drugs. V is TRBV3-1 and J is TRBJ2-1, with 10 bases lining up with TRBD1. The sequence was collected from a young man with Graves disease. The CDR3 DNA reads TGTGCCAGCAGCCGACCGGGACAGGGGAATGAGCAGTTCTTC. As protein: CASSRPGQGNEQFF.